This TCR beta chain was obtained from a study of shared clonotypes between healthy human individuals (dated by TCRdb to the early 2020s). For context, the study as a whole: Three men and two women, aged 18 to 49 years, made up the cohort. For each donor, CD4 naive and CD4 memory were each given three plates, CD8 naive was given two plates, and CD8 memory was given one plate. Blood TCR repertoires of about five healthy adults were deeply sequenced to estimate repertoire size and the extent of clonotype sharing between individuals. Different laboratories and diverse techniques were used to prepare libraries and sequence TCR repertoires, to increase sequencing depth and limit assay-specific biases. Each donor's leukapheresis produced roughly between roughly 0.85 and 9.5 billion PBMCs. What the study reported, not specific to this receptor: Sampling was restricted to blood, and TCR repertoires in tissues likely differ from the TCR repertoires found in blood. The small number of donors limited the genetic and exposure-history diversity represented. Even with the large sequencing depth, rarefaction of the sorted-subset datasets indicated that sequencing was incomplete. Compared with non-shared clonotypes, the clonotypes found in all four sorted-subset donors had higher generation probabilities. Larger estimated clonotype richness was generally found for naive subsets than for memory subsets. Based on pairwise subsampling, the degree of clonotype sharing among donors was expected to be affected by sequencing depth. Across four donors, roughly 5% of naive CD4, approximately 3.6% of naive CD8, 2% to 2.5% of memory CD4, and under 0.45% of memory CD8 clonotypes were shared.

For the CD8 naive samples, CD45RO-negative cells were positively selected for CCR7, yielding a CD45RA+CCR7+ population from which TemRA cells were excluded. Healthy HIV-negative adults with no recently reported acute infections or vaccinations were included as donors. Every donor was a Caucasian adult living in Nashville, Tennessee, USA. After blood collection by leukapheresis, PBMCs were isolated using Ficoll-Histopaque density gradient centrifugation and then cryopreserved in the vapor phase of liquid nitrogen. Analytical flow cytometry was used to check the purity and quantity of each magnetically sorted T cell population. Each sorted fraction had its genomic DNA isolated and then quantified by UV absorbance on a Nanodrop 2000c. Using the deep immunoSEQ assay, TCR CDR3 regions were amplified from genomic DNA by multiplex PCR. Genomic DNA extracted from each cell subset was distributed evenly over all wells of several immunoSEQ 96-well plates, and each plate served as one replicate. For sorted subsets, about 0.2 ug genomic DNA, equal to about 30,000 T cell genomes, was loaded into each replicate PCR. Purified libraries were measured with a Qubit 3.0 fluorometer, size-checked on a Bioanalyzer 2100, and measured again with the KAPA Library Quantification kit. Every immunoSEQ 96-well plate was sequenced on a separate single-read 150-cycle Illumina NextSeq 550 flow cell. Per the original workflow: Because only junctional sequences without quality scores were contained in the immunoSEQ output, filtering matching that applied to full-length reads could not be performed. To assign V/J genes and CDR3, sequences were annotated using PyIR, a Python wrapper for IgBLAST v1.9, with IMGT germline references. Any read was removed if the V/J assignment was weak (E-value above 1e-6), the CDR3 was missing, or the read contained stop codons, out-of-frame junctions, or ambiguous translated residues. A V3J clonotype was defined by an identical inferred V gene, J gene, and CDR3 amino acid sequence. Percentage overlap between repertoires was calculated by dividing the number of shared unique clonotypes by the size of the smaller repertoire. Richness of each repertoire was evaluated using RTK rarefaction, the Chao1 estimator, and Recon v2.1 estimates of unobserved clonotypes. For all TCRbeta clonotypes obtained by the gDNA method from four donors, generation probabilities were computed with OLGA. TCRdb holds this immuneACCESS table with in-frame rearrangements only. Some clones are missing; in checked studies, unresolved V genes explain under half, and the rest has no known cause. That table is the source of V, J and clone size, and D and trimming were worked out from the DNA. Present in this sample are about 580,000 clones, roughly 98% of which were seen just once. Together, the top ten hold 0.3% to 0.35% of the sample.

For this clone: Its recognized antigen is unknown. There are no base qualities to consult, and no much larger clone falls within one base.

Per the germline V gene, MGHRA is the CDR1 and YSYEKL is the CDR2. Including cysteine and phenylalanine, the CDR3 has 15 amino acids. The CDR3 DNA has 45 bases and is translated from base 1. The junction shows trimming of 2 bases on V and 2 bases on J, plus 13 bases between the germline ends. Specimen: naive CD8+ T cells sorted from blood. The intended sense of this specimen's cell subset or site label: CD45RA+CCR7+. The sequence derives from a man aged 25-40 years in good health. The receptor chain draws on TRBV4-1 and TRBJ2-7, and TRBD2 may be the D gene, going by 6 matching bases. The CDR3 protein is CASSQSLASTYEQYF. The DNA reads TGCGCCAGCAGCCAAAGCCTAGCGTCAACCTACGAGCAGTACTTC.